The clone carrying this TCR beta chain turned up a few times. Its antigen is unknown. The data are from a study of human T cells and chemical hapten exposure. Study-level points and caveats: Patch test score showed a positive correlation with PT1 expanded TCR counts. TCRs whose frequency exceeded 1 in 1000 remained the same following DPC sensitization. Clustering by CDR3 similarity yielded significantly more large clusters from expanded TCRs than controls.

The library tagged each cDNA molecule with unique molecular identifiers. TCRdb redid the calling of the RACE reads with MiXCR, one entry per CDR3 protein. The sample contains 85,000 to 120,000 distinct CDR3 sequences, 12% of which appear only once. Time point described: pre-sensitization, week 0. Treatment here: therapeutic diphenylcyclopropenone sensitization with weekly scalp DPC. V lost 7 bases and J lost 0, with 11 bases in between. Germline lookup yields CDR1 SGHTA and CDR2 FQGNSA. This CDR3 is built from 14 residues. V gene TRBV7-2 combines with J gene TRBJ2-3; D is ambiguous. This TCR derives from a woman aged 45-60 years with alopecia areata. Some clones in this sample may be carry-over from other donors' samples. The material was whole blood, obtained in connection with sensitization to the hapten diphenylcyclopropenone (DPC). Here the CDR3 DNA reads TGTGCCAGCAACCGACGCCCAAGCACAGATACGCAGTATTTT. Translated: CASNRRPSTDTQYF.